This T cell receptor beta chain was identified during a study of cytomegalovirus exposure and HLA in healthy donors. General observations from the study: Most CMV-associated TCR beta chains appeared HLA-restricted in a later analysis. The classifier, whose performance was assessed in both the original and validation cohorts, reportedly diagnosed cytomegalovirus status with high specificity and sensitivity.

Researchers ran the PCR with 60 Vbeta and 13 Jbeta primers. TCRdb's copy holds only in-frame clones and misses some; the assay was immunoSEQ multiplex PCR. There are some 190,000 clones in the sample; about nine tenths occur only once, and around 1% lies in the top ten. The study sampled nominally healthy donors, though unrecorded immune exposures were likely. As concerns this clone: Its antigen is not identified.

The specimen was PBMCs. The sequence came from a boy between 2 and 10 years old in good health and CMV-seronegative.

The DNA of the CDR3 is TGTGCCAGCAGCGGGGGGGAAAAGTCTGAAGCTTTCTTT. It is translated as CASSGGEKSEAFF. V gene TRBV6-4 combines with J gene TRBJ1-1; D perhaps matches TRBD1 (5 bases). CDR3 length: 13 residues. Germline CDR1 reads MRHNA; CDR2 reads SNTAGT. V was clipped by 6 bases and J by 6 bases, with 14 bases between them.